This TCR beta chain was sequenced in a study of monozygotic twins with inflammatory bowel disease. As regards this clonotype: Antigen specificity is unknown.

General observations from the study: People with IBD had fewer clonotypes in common with others than healthy twins did, especially with disease activity.

UMIs with a 6-nucleotide sample barcode were added by template switching. TCRdb reanalyzed the 5' RACE reads and collapses them to one entry per CDR3 protein, without DNA. This repertoire includes hundreds of thousands of distinct CDR3 sequences. This CDR3 comprises 14 residues. CDR1 and CDR2 from the germline V gene are SNHLY and FYNNEI. V gene TRBV2 combines with J gene TRBJ2-1; TCRdb calls TRBD2, which cannot be checked without DNA. This TCR was recovered from a human donor with ulcerative colitis or Crohn's disease, or a healthy co-twin of an affected twin (not recorded which). The sample consisted of blood. CDR3 sequence reads: CASKESGRASEQFF.